A single sample gave rise to the 6 T cell receptor beta chains below, sequenced in a study of CD8 T cells in ankylosing spondylitis. TCRdb reanalysed the 5' RACE reads using MiXCR and keeps one entry per CDR3 protein. The sample includes a few hundred thousand distinct CDR3 sequences, around a tenth of them seen just once. Sequencing was done on a sample of blood, either unsorted or a sorted T cell fraction (not recorded which). Source of these receptors: a female donor with ankylosing spondylitis or in good health (not recorded which).

The chain links TRBV20-1 to TRBJ1-2; unclear D gene. The V gene lost 0 bases and the J gene lost 7 bases, with 12 bases spanning the gap. The CDR3 runs to 13 residues. CDR1 DFQATT and CDR2 SNEGSKA come from the germline V gene (reference sequence). CDR3 residues: CSARDPVIIGYTF. In nucleotides, the CDR3 is TGCAGTGCTAGAGATCCGGTTATAATTGGCTACACCTTC.

This chain joins TRBV5-1 and TRBJ2-3; D is unclear. The V and J ends lost 3 bases and 4 bases respectively, with 15 bases between them. CDR1 SGHRS and CDR2 YFSETQ come from the germline V gene. This CDR3 spans 15 amino acids. The CDR3 protein is CASSSQLGYSDTQYF. CDR3 coding DNA: TGCGCCAGCAGCTCACAGCTAGGTTATTCAGATACGCAGTATTTT.

Concerning this clonotype itself: One end of the junction fails to match germline, which may point to a read error. This sequence joins TRBV7-2 and TRBJ2-5; D is unclear. Germline assignment: CDR1 SGHTA and CDR2 FQGNSA. The CDR3 extends over 14 amino acids. The CDR3, as DNA: TGTGCCAGCAGCTTATTTCCCACCCAAGAGACCCCGTACTTC. Its protein is CASSLFPTQETPYF.

This clonotype was counted many times. This chain uses TRBV5-1 with TRBJ2-7; D ambiguous. CDR3 size: 11 residues. Trimming took off 0 bases at V and 7 bases at J, with 5 bases between the two ends. From germline, CDR1 is SGHRS and CDR2 YFSETQ. The CDR3 here is CASSLEQEQYF. In nucleotides, the CDR3 is TGCGCCAGCAGCTTGGAACAGGAGCAGTACTTC.

The chain uses TRBV7-2 and TRBJ1-1, with TRBD1 identical over 7 bases. V shed 1 base and J 2 bases; nucleotides not matched to a gene: 10. The CDR3 has 17 residues. The V gene's germline CDR1 is SGHTA and CDR2 FQGNSA. The CDR3 DNA sequence: TGTGCCAGCAGCTTAGGGGTGAAGGGGGCAGGAAACACTGAAGCTTTCTTT. Translation gives CASSLGVKGAGNTEAFF.

The chain carries TRBV11-3 and TRBJ2-2; D possibly corresponds to TRBD2 (5 bases). CDR1 and CDR2 from the germline V gene are SGHNT and YENEEA. Trimming shortened V by 8 bases and J by 9 bases, and 16 bases separated the two germline ends. The CDR3 sequence is 13 residues long. In DNA form, the CDR3 reads TGTGCCAGCTCTCCGGGGTCGGGCAGGGAGCTGTTTTTT. Translating it yields CASSPGSGRELFF.